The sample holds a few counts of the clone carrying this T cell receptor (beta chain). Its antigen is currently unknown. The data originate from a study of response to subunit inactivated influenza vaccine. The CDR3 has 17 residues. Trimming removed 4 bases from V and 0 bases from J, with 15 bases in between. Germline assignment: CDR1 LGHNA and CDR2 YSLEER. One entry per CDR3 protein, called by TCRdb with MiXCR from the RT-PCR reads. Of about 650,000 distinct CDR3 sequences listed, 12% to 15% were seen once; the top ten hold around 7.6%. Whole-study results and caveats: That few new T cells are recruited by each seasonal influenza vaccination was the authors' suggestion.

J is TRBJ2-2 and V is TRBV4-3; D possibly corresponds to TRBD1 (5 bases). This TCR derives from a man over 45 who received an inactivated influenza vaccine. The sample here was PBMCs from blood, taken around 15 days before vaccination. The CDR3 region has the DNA TGCGCCAGCAGCCGACGCTCTTCGACAGCGAACACCGGGGAGCTGTTTTTT. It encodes CASSRRSSTANTGELFF.